Listed here is a single TCR beta chain. Its cognate antigen has yet to be identified. Base qualities were left out, and no much larger clone turns up one base away. CD8 naive samples were obtained by positive selection for CCR7 among CD45RO-negative cells, yielding a CD45RA+CCR7+ population from which TemRA cells were excluded. Donors were healthy HIV-negative adults with no recently reported acute infections or vaccinations. Every donor was a Caucasian adult residing in Nashville, Tennessee, USA. Blood was obtained by leukapheresis, after which PBMCs were separated by Ficoll-Histopaque density gradient centrifugation and cryopreserved in liquid nitrogen vapor phase. Analytical flow cytometry was used to check the purity and quantity of every magnetically sorted T cell population. Genomic DNA was isolated from each sorted fraction and quantified by UV absorbance on a Nanodrop 2000c. The sample comes from a study of shared clonotypes between healthy human individuals (dated by TCRdb to 2020 to 2021). At the level of the whole study: The cohort included three men and two women between 18 and 49 years of age. Per donor, three plates each were used for CD4 naive and CD4 memory, two for CD8 naive, and one for CD8 memory. Blood TCR repertoires of about five healthy adults were deeply sequenced to estimate repertoire size and the extent of clonotype sharing between individuals. To increase sequencing depth and limit assay-specific biases, TCR repertoire library preparation and sequencing were carried out by different laboratories using diverse techniques. Between about 0.8 and 9 billion PBMCs per donor were obtained by leukapheresis. General study outcomes and caveats: Higher generation probabilities were observed for clonotypes shared by all four sorted-subset donors than for non-shared clonotypes. Because the study included a small number of donors, the genetic and exposure-history diversity represented was limited. Sampling was restricted to blood, and TCR repertoires in tissue are likely to differ from TCR repertoires in blood. Larger estimated clonotype richness was generally found for naive subsets than for memory subsets. Based on pairwise subsampling, the degree of clonotype sharing among donors was expected to be affected by sequencing depth. Rarefaction of sorted-subset datasets indicated incomplete sequencing despite the large sequencing depth. When four donors were compared, the shared fraction of clonotypes was 5% to 6.5% for naive CD4, around 3.6% for naive CD8, more than 2% for memory CD4, and less than 0.5% for memory CD8.

TCR CDR3 regions were amplified from genomic DNA by multiplex PCR using the deep immunoSEQ assay. Extracted genomic DNA from each cell subset was distributed evenly across all wells of several immunoSEQ 96-well plates, and each plate was treated as a replicate. Each replicate PCR for sorted subsets received 200 ng genomic DNA, equal to roughly 33,000 T cell genomes. Purified libraries were quantified with a Qubit 3.0 fluorometer, sized on a Bioanalyzer 2100, and re-quantified with the KAPA Library Quantification kit. Every immunoSEQ 96-well plate was sequenced on a separate single-read 150-cycle Illumina NextSeq 550 flow cell. The authors' analysis ran thus. Because the immunoSEQ output included only junctional sequences and no quality scores, the filtering could not be the same as the filtering used for full-length reads. To assign V/J genes and CDR3, sequences were annotated against IMGT germline references using PyIR, a Python wrapper for IgBLAST v1.9. Any read was removed if the V/J assignment was weak (E-value above 1e-6), the CDR3 was missing, or the read contained stop codons, out-of-frame junctions, or ambiguous translated residues. V3J clonotypes were defined as sequences sharing the same inferred V gene, J gene, and CDR3 amino acid sequence. Percentage overlap between repertoires was calculated by dividing the number of shared unique clonotypes by the size of the smaller repertoire. Repertoire richness was assessed with RTK rarefaction, the Chao1 estimator, and Recon v2.1 estimates of unobserved clonotypes. Generation probabilities were computed with OLGA for all TCRbeta clonotypes obtained by the gDNA method from several donors. Not all clones reach the TCRdb copy of this immuneACCESS table, which keeps in-frame sequences only. Checked studies attribute under half of the gap to unresolved V genes and leave the rest unexplained. The V and J calls and clone size were taken over from that table, and D and trimming were inferred from the DNA. The sample profile shows 600,000 or so clones; roughly 98% of them were found once. The ten most abundant clones make up less than 0.35% of the sample.

V and J are truncated by 8 bases and 1 base respectively, leaving an intervening sequence of 16 bases. The CDR3 has 15 amino acids, counting the end cysteine and phenylalanine. Here the CDR3 DNA is all that survives: 45 bases in frame from base 1. CDR1 MNHEY and CDR2 SMNVEV were looked up in the germline V gene (reference sequence). The sequence was obtained from a young man in good health. Sequenced: naive CD8+ T cells sorted from blood. The cell subset or site label on this specimen signifies: CD45RA+CCR7+. This chain is built from TRBV27 and TRBJ2-3, with a tentative D gene TRBD2 over 6 matching bases. The CDR3: CASGSLALGTDTQYF. The bases are TGTGCCAGCGGGTCTCTAGCGTTGGGCACAGATACGCAGTATTTT.